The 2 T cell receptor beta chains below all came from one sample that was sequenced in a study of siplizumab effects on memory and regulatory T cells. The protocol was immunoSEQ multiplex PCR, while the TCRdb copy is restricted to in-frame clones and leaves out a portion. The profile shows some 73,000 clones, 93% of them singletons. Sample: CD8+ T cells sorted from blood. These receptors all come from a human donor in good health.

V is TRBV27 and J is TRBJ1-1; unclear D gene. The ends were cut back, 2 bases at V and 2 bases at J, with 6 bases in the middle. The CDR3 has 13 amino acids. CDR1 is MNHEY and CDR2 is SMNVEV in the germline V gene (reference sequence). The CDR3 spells CASSLGPNTEAFF. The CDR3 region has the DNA TGTGCCAGCAGTTTAGGGCCAAACACTGAAGCTTTCTTT.

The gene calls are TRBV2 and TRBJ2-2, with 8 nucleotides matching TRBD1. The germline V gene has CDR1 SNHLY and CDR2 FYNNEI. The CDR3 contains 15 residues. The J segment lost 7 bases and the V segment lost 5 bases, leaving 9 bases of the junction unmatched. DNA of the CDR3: TGTGCCAGCAGTACCGACAGGGGACCGCTCGGGGAGCTGTTTTTT. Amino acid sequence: CASSTDRGPLGELFF.